Below are 20 T cell receptor beta chains sequenced from a single sample in a study of blood T cell repertoires in COVID-19. Generated by immunoSEQ multiplex PCR, the TCRdb table keeps only in-frame clones and is missing some. The sample comprises roughly 200,000 clones, about 79% of which are singletons, and about 13% rests with the top ten. Sample: peripheral blood. The receptors here all came from a human donor in a cohort sampled during active COVID-19.

This chain joins TRBV27 and TRBJ1-4; D ambiguous. The CDR3 extends over 14 amino acids. Trimming left V 6 bases short and J 5 bases short, with 13 bases between. CDR1 and CDR2 (germline): MNHEY, SMNVEV (reference sequence). Here the CDR3 DNA reads TGTGCCAGCAGCCCAGACATAGGCAATGAAAAACTGTTTTTT. Amino acid sequence: CASSPDIGNEKLFF.

This rearrangement joins TRBV5-1 to TRBJ1-2; 7 nucleotides align to TRBD1. V lost 0 bases and J lost 8; bases outside the gene matches: 10. CDR3 length: 15 amino acids. Germline-derived CDR1 and CDR2 are SGHRS and YFSETQ. CDR3 sequence: CASSLGQGGNEGYTF. CDR3 DNA sequence: TGCGCCAGCAGCTTGGGTCAGGGGGGAAATGAGGGCTACACCTTC.

The chain is built from TRBV10-1 and TRBJ2-5; tentatively, D is TRBD1 (5 bases). Germline V gene data show CDR1 as WNHNN and CDR2 as SYGVQD (reference sequence). Trimming stripped 5 bases from V and 5 bases from J, with 12 bases between. The CDR3 consists of 13 residues. The CDR3 bases are TGCGCCAGCAGTAGGGGCAAGGGGGAGACCCAGTACTTC. Amino acids: CASSRGKGETQYF.

The rearrangement links TRBV10-2 to TRBJ1-5; 8 bases align to TRBD1. Trimming removed 10 bases from V and 4 bases from J; junction bases left unmatched: 3. Germline CDR1 is WSHSY and CDR2 is SAAADI. The CDR3 is 12 amino acids. The CDR3 DNA reads TGCGCCACTGGGACAGGTAATCAGCCCCAGCATTTT. Translated, it gives CATGTGNQPQHF.

V is TRBV30 and J is TRBJ1-1, with D unclear. V was cut by 2 bases and J by 1 base, with 8 bases left in between. Germline V lookup: CDR1 GTSNPN, CDR2 SVGIG (reference sequence). The CDR3 is 13 residues long. The CDR3 sequence: CAWSITSNTEAFF. The CDR3 nucleotides read TGTGCCTGGAGTATAACTTCGAACACTGAAGCTTTCTTT.

The chain joins TRBV18 to TRBJ1-1; 9 bases are shared with TRBD1. The CDR3 is 15 residues long. The V and J ends lost 6 bases and 3 bases, in that order; junction bases with no gene match: 8. Germline V gives CDR1 KGHSH, CDR2 LQKENI. The CDR3 here is CASSPTGGQYTEAFF. CDR3 bases: TGTGCCAGCTCCCCGACAGGGGGTCAGTACACTGAAGCTTTCTTT. Complete variable domain (other parts from reference TRBV18 and TRBJ1-1): NAGVMQNPRHLVRRRGQEARLRCSPMKGHSHVYWYRQLPEEGLKFMVYLQKENIIDESGMPKERFSAEFPKEGPSILRIQQVVRGDSAAYFCASSPTGGQYTEAFFGQGTRLTVV.

The chain carries TRBV3-1 (or the pseudogene TRBV3-2) and TRBJ1-4; perhaps TRBD1 as D (6 bases). The CDR3 extends over 12 amino acids. Germline V CDR1 and CDR2: LGHDT, YNNKEL (reference sequence). Trimming pared 11 bases from V and 8 bases from J, leaving 15 bases between. CDR3 in amino acids: CAAATGSEKLFF. CDR3 nucleotide sequence: TGTGCCGCCGCAACAGGGAGCGAAAAACTGTTTTTT.

The V call is TRBV28, the J call TRBJ1-6; 11 bases fit TRBD1. This CDR3 region has 20 residues. Germline CDR1 and CDR2: MDHEN and SYDVKM. After removal of 5 bases from V and 3 bases from J, the junction contained 15 bases not matched to a gene. The CDR3 DNA follows: TGTGCCAGCAGTAACCGACCCGGGACAGGGGGGAAATTCTATAATTCACCCCTCCACTTT. Residues: CASSNRPGTGGKFYNSPLHF.

CDR3 region: CASSTTGGLFNNSPLHF. DNA for the CDR3: TGTGCCAGCAGCACTACAGGGGGCCTGTTTAATAATTCACCCCTCCACTTT. The V and J genes are TRBV9 and TRBJ1-6, with TRBD1 identical over 9 bases. Germline assignment: CDR1 SGDLS and CDR2 YYNGEE. The length of the CDR3 is 17 residues. V lost 4 bases and J lost 5; bases outside the gene matches: 10.

DNA of the CDR3: TGTGCCAGCAGCTTAGCGTATCGGCTAGCGGGAGCGTACGACGAGCAGTACTTC. Its translation is CASSLAYRLAGAYDEQYF. The chain recombines TRBV13 with TRBJ2-7, with 10 bases that match TRBD2. The CDR3 runs to 18 residues. Germline CDR1 is PRHDT and CDR2 is FYEKMQ (reference sequence). Trimming took 1 base from V and 5 from J; bases not matched to a gene: 14. The variable domain in full, completed from reference TRBV13 and TRBJ2-7, reads AAGVIQSPRHLIKEKRETATLKCYPIPRHDTVYWYQQGPGQDPQFLISFYEKMQSDKGSIPDRFSAQQFSDYHSELNMSSLELGDSALYFCASSLAYRLAGAYDEQYFGPGTRLTVT.

V is TRBV28 and J is TRBJ1-1; 7 positions agree with TRBD1. The germline CDR1 and CDR2 sequences are MDHEN and SYDVKM. Trimming cost V 2 bases and J 6 bases; bases outside gene matches: 9. The CDR3 loop spans 15 amino acids. The chain's CDR3 is CASSLNRGRNAEAFF. CDR3 sequence (DNA): TGTGCCAGCAGTTTAAATAGGGGGCGCAACGCTGAAGCTTTCTTT.

The chain uses TRBV7-9 and TRBJ2-7; the match to TRBD1 covers 8 bases. From germline, CDR1 is SEHNR and CDR2 FQNEAQ (reference sequence). Germline trimming cut 5 bases from V and 4 bases from J; bases unmatched to any gene: 10. CDR3 length equals 15 residues. The CDR3 nucleotides are TGTGCCAGCAGCAGAGAGACAGGGGCGGCATACGAGCAGTACTTC. It yields the protein CASSRETGAAYEQYF.

The CDR3 nucleotides are TGTGCCAGCAGTCCCGGGACAGGATACACAGATACGCAGTATTTT. Its protein is CASSPGTGYTDTQYF. V and J are TRBV27 and TRBJ2-3, with 8 bases that match TRBD1. The ends lost 5 bases at V and 2 bases at J; junction bases unmatched: 6. The CDR3 spans 15 residues. Germline V gives CDR1 MNHEY, CDR2 SMNVEV (reference sequence).

The chain recombines TRBV7-8 with TRBJ2-6; D ambiguous. The ends were cut back, 1 base at V and 2 bases at J, with 9 bases in the middle. Germline CDR1 is SGHVS and CDR2 is FQNEAQ. The CDR3 length is 16 residues. The CDR3 DNA reads TGTGCCAGCAGCTTAGAAACAGCCCCTGGGGCCAACGTCCTGACTTTC. Its protein product is CASSLETAPGANVLTF.

V is TRBV9 and J is TRBJ2-7, with D possibly matching TRBD2 (6 bases). CDR1 SGDLS and CDR2 YYNGEE come from the germline V gene. V gave up 4 bases and J gave up 2 bases, with 19 bases separating them. This CDR3 spans 16 amino acids. Here the CDR3 DNA reads TGTGCCAGCAGCCCTCAAAGTGGGAGGCTCACCTACGAGCAGTACTTC. Translation gives CASSPQSGRLTYEQYF.

This chain connects TRBV7-9 to TRBJ2-7; 9 bases agree with TRBD2. J was trimmed by 6 bases and V by 0 bases; bases with no gene match: 15. The germline gives CDR1 SEHNR, CDR2 FQNEAQ (reference sequence). The CDR3 covers 18 residues. CDR3 nucleotides: TGTGCCAGCAGCTTAGCGTCCCGGGGGCCGGGACTAGCTGGCGAGCAGTACTTC. It translates to CASSLASRGPGLAGEQYF.

The chain is built from TRBV7-9 and TRBJ2-1, with TRBD2 identical over 9 bases. The CDR3 consists of 16 residues. The germline V gene has CDR1 SEHNR and CDR2 FQNEAQ (reference sequence). V dropped 2 bases and J dropped 4; count of bases not matched to a gene: 6. The CDR3 DNA is TGTGCCAGCAGCTTAAGGCGGGAGGGCGATTACAATGAGCAGTTCTTC. Its translation is CASSLRREGDYNEQFF.

At least ten counts were recorded for this clone. The gene calls are TRBV9 and TRBJ2-6, with D hard to call. Trimming shortened V by 2 bases and J by 0 bases, and 9 bases separated the two germline ends. The V gene's germline CDR1 is SGDLS and CDR2 YYNGEE. The CDR3 extends over 16 amino acids. The CDR3 nucleotides read TGTGCCAGCAGCGTCTCTCCCCTCTCTGGGGCCAACGTCCTGACTTTC. Amino acids: CASSVSPLSGANVLTF.

This chain uses TRBV6-2 or TRBV6-3 with TRBJ1-5, with unresolved D. The CDR3 is made up of 15 amino acids. Germline CDR1 reads MNHEY; CDR2 reads SVGEGT. V gave up 0 bases and J gave up 2 bases, with 8 bases separating them. The CDR3 reads CASSYSPAGNQPQHF. For the CDR3, the DNA is TGTGCCAGCAGTTACTCGCCCGCGGGCAATCAGCCCCAGCATTTT.

The chain joins TRBV6-1 to TRBJ2-1, with 12 bases identical to TRBD2. The CDR3 runs to 15 residues. J lost 8 bases, V lost 3 bases, and 5 bases had no gene match. The germline V gene encodes CDR1 MNHNS and CDR2 SASEGT. CDR3 nucleotide sequence: TGTGCCAGCAGTGACGGACTAGCGGGAAGAGATGAGCAGTTCTTC. Translating it yields CASSDGLAGRDEQFF.